This T cell receptor beta chain was sequenced for a study of blood T cell repertoires in COVID-19. For the study at large: Sites across the United States, Italy and Spain contributed samples from acute and convalescent COVID-19.

This CDR3 is 14 amino acids long. V was clipped by 7 bases and J by 7 bases, with 17 bases between them. Looked up from germline, CDR1 is MDHEN and CDR2 is SYDVKM. Per the study methods: Amplification with reference gene primers provided the estimates of nucleated cell counts. Method: immunoSEQ multiplex PCR; TCRdb's copy keeps in-frame clones and lacks some. The V and J calls and clone size were taken over from that table, and D and trimming were inferred from the DNA. This sample has hundreds of thousands of clones; about nine tenths occur once, and the top ten carry roughly 11%. Seattle enrolled patients during active infection and tracked them longitudinally.

The V and J genes are TRBV28 and TRBJ1-5; weak D call: TRBD1 (5 bases). Specimen: peripheral blood. The TCR comes from a woman under 40 with COVID-19, enrolled during active disease. The CDR3 loop is CASTWGVPGQPQHF. Written as DNA, the CDR3 is TGTGCCAGCACCTGGGGGGTGCCTGGACAGCCCCAGCATTTT.